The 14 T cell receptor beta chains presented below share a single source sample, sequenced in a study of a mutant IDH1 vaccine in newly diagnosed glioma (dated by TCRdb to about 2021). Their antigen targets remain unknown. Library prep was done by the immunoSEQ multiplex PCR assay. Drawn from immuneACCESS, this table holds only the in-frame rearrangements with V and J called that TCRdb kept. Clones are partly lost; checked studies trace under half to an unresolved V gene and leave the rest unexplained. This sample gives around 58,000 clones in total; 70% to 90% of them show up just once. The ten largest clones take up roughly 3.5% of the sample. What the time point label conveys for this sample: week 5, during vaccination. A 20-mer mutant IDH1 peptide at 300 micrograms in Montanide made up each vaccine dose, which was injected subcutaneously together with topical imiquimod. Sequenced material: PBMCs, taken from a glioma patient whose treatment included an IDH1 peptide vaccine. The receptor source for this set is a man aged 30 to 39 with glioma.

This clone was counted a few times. The CDR3 sequence is CASSQDEWGPDYNEQFF. For the CDR3, the DNA is TGTGCCAGCAGCCAAGATGAGTGGGGACCGGACTACAATGAGCAGTTCTTC. The rearrangement uses TRBV4-2 and TRBJ2-1, with D perhaps TRBD1 or TRBD2 (5 bases each). Looked up from germline, CDR1 is LGHNA and CDR2 is YNFKEQ. The CDR3 totals 17 residues. The ends were cut back, 0 bases at V and 3 bases at J, with 15 bases in the middle.

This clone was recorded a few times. DNA of the CDR3: TGTGCCAGCAGTTTATCAGCCGGACTCACGAACACTGAAGCTTTCTTT. This translates into CASSLSAGLTNTEAFF. This chain uses TRBV27 with TRBJ1-1; no definite D call. V was pared by 0 bases and J by 1 base, with 12 bases between. This CDR3 comprises 16 residues. CDR1 is MNHEY, CDR2 SMNVEV, per germline (reference sequence).

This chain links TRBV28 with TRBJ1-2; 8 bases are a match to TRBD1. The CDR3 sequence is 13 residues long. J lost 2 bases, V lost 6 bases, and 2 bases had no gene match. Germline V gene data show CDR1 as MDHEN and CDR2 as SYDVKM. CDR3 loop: CASSRTGNYGYTF. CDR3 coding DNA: TGTGCCAGCAGCCGGACAGGGAACTATGGCTACACCTTC.

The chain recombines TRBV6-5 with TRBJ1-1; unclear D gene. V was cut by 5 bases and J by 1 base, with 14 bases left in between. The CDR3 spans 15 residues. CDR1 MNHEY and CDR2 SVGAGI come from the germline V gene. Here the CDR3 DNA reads TGTGCCAGCAGTGTCTCCAGGACGGAGAACACTGAAGCTTTCTTT. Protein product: CASSVSRTENTEAFF.

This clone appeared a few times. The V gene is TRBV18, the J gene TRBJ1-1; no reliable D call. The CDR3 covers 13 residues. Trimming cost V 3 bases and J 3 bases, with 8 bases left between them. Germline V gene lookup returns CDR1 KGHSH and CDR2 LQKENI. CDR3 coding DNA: TGTGCCAGCTCACCCATCACAGACACTGAAGCTTTCTTT. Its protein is CASSPITDTEAFF.

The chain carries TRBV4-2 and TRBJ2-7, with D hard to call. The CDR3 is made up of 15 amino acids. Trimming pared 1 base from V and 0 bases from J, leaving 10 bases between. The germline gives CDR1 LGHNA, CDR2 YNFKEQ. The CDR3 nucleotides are TGTGCCAGCAGCCAAGGCGACACCAACTCCTACGAGCAGTACTTC. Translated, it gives CASSQGDTNSYEQYF.

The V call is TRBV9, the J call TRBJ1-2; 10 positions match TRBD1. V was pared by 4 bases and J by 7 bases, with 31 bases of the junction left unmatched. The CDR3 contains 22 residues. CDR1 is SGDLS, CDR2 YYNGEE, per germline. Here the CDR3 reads CASSLTAGGQGVLRAILGGYTF. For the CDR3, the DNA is TGTGCCAGCAGCCTTACCGCAGGAGGACAGGGGGTTCTGAGAGCTATCCTGGGTGGCTACACCTTC.

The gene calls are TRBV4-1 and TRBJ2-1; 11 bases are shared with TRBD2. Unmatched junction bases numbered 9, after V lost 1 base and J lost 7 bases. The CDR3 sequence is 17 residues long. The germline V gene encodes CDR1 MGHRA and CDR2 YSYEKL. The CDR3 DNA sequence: TGCGCCAGCAGCCAAGGACTAGCGGGACCCCCCGGGAATGAGCAGTTCTTC. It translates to CASSQGLAGPPGNEQFF.

CDR3 in amino acids: CASSTRDSTQETQYF. DNA of the CDR3: TGTGCCAGTAGTACCAGAGACAGCACCCAAGAGACCCAGTACTTC. This rearrangement joins TRBV19 to TRBJ2-5; perhaps TRBD1 as D (5 bases). The germline V gene encodes CDR1 LNHDA and CDR2 SQIVND (reference sequence). Trimming took 4 bases from V and 1 from J, leaving 13 bases between them. The CDR3 loop spans 15 amino acids.

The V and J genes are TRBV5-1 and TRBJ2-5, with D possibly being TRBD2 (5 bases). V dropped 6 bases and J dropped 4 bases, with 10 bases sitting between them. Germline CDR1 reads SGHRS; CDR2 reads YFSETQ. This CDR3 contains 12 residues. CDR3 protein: CASTGFTETQYF. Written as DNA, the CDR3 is TGCGCCAGCACGGGATTTACAGAGACCCAGTACTTC.

CDR3 nucleotides: TGTGCCAGCAGCGTAATAGGACAGTCCGGGGAGCTGTTTTTT. Protein product: CASSVIGQSGELFF. The V gene is TRBV9, the J gene TRBJ2-2, with a possible D match to TRBD1 (6 bases). CDR1 and CDR2 (germline): SGDLS, YYNGEE. V was pared by 1 base and J by 6 bases, with 10 bases between. This CDR3 is built from 14 residues.

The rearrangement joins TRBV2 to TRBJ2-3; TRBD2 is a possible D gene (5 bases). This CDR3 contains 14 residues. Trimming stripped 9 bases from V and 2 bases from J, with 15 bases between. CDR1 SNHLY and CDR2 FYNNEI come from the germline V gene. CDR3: CARDLTEATDTQYF. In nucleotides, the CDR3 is TGTGCCAGGGACTTGACGGAAGCCACAGATACGCAGTATTTT.

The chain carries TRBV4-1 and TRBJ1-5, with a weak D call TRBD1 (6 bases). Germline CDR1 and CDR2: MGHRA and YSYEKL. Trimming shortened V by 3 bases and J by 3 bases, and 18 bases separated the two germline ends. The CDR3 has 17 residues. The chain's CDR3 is CASSHREGGFHNQPQHF. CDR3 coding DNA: TGCGCCAGCAGCCATCGCGAGGGGGGATTCCACAATCAGCCCCAGCATTTT.

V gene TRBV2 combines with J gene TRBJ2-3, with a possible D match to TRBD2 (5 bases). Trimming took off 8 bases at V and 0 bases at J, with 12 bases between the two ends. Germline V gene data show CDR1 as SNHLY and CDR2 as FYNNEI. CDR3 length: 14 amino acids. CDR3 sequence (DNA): TGTGCCAGCTATACCAGCGGTAGCACAGATACGCAGTATTTT. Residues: CASYTSGSTDTQYF.